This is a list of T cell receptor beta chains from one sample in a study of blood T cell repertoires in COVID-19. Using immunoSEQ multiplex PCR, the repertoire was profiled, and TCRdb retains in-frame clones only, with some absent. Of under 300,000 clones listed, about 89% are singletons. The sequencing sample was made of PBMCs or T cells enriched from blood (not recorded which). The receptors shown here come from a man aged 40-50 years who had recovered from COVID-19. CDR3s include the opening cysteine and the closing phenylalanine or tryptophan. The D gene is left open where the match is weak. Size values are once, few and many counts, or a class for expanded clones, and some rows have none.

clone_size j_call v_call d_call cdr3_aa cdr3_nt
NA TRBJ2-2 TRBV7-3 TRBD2 CASSLRVAGGLHVGNTGELFF TGTGCCAGCAGCTTAAGAGTAGCGGGAGGTCTTCACGTTGGGAACACCGGGGAGCTGTTTTTT
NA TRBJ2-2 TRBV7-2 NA CASSPPSNTGELFF TGTGCCAGCAGCCCCCCATCGAACACCGGGGAGCTGTTTTTT
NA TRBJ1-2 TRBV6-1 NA CASSEFFQGNYGYTF TGTGCCAGCAGTGAATTTTTCCAGGGAAACTATGGCTACACCTTC
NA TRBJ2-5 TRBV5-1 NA CASSTTQGEGTQYF TGCGCCAGCAGCACCACACAGGGTGAAGGGACCCAGTACTTC
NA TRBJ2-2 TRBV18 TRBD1 CASSPLEGAKAGELFF TGTGCCAGCTCACCACTTGAGGGGGCTAAGGCCGGGGAGCTGTTTTTT
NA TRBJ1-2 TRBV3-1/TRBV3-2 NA CASSQDPQGIYYGYTF TGTGCCAGCAGCCAAGATCCACAGGGTATTTACTATGGCTACACCTTC
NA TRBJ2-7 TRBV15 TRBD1 CATSRTRTGGSYEQYF TGTGCCACCAGCAGAACCCGGACAGGGGGGTCCTACGAGCAGTACTTC
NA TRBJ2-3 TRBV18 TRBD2 CASSTRGLGAGGYYTDTQYF TGTGCCAGCTCAACTAGGGGCCTGGGAGCGGGAGGATATTACACAGATACGCAGTATTTT
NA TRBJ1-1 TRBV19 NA CASSMRGGETEAFF TGTGCCAGTAGTATGAGGGGGGGAGAAACTGAAGCTTTCTTT
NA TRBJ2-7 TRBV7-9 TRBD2 CASSPLTTSGSPYEQYF TGTGCCAGCAGCCCCCTTACAACTAGCGGGAGCCCCTACGAGCAGTACTTC
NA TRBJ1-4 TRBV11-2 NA CASSFGGDLGLEKLFF TGTGCCAGCAGCTTCGGGGGAGATTTGGGCCTGGAAAAACTGTTTTTT
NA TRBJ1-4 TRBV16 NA CASSRTTVLDEKLFF TGTGCCAGCAGCCGGACGACAGTTTTGGATGAAAAACTGTTTTTT
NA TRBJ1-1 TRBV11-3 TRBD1 CASSLGYDRGRNTEAFF TGTGCCAGCAGCTTGGGATACGACAGGGGGAGAAACACTGAAGCTTTCTTT
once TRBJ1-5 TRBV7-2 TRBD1 CASSLGWGTADSNQPQHF TGTGCCAGCAGCTTAGGTTGGGGGACAGCGGATAGCAATCAGCCCCAGCATTTT
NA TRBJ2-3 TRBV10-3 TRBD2 CAISDLGGKDTQYF TGTGCCATCAGTGATCTGGGAGGGAAAGATACGCAGTATTTT
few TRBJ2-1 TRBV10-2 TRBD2 CASSRAGGYNEQFF TGCGCCAGCAGCCGAGCGGGGGGCTACAATGAGCAGTTCTTC
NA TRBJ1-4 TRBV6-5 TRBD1 CASSTGVISSEKLFF TGTGCCAGCAGCACAGGGGTGATATCAAGTGAAAAACTGTTTTTT
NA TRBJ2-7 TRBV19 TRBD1 CASTTSIRDSPYEQYF TGTGCCAGTACTACCTCCATCCGGGACAGCCCCTACGAGCAGTACTTC
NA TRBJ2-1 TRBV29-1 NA CSVGNNEQFF TGCAGCGTTGGTAACAATGAGCAGTTCTTC
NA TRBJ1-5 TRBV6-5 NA CASTEGGSNQPQHF TGTGCCAGCACGGAGGGCGGTAGCAATCAGCCCCAGCATTTT
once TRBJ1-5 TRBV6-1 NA CASSEAEYQPQHF TGTGCCAGCAGTGAAGCGGAGTATCAGCCCCAGCATTTT
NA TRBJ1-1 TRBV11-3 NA CASSSAGTSGPNAFF TGTGCCAGCAGCAGCGCCGGGACAAGCGGACCTAACGCATTCTTT
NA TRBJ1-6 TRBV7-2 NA CASTPWGGAGSPLHF TGTGCCAGCACCCCCTGGGGGGGGGCAGGATCACCCCTCCACTTT
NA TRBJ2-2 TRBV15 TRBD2 CATSVGLAATGELFF TGTGCCACCAGCGTGGGACTAGCGGCGACCGGGGAGCTGTTTTTT
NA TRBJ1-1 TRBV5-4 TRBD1 CASSRGAGQGRKNTEAFF TGTGCCAGCAGCAGGGGGGCGGGACAGGGGAGGAAGAACACTGAAGCTTTCTTT
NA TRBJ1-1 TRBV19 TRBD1 CASRNPRDRGRSNTEAFF TGTGCCAGTAGAAATCCCCGGGACAGGGGGCGGTCGAACACTGAAGCTTTCTTT
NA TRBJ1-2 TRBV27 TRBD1 CASSLTQGINYGYTF TGTGCCAGCAGTTTAACACAGGGGATTAACTATGGCTACACCTTC